The clone carrying this TCR beta chain was seen just once. The entry originates in a study of T cells in localized non-small cell lung cancer. CDR1 MNHNS and CDR2 SASEGT come from the germline V gene. The V gene end was trimmed by 6 bases and the J gene end by 3 bases; junction bases not matched to a gene: 5. The CDR3 has 14 residues. Sequencing was performed with immunoSEQ multiplex PCR; in TCRdb, only in-frame clones are kept and a portion is missing. The data hold around 8,000 clones, with around 93% observed a single time. The chain employs TRBV6-1 and TRBJ1-3; TRBD1 matches at 7 bases. This TCR derives from a woman aged 35 to 69 with stage I lung adenocarcinoma. Here the sequenced sample was peripheral blood, taken before any cancer treatment. DNA for the CDR3: TGTGCCAGCAGCCTGACAGGGTTTGGAAACACCATATATTTT. This encodes CASSLTGFGNTIYF.